These 9 T cell receptor beta chains share one sample of origin, sequenced in a study of CD8 T cells in Susac syndrome. An input of about 0.5 to 1 ug of RNA was subjected to reverse transcription using random hexamers. In TCRdb, the immunoSEQ multiplex PCR reads were re-called with MiXCR into one record per CDR3 protein. This repertoire shows approximately 270,000 distinct CDR3 sequences, just over 90% found once; its top ten account for 0.07% to 0.09%. Sequencing was performed on CD4+ T cells from PBMCs. The receptors originated from a human donor with multiple sclerosis.

The rearrangement joins TRBV12-3 or TRBV12-4 to TRBJ2-3; D remains ambiguous. The CDR3 is 14 amino acids. Trimming pared 3 bases from V and 5 bases from J, leaving 12 bases between. CDR3 nucleotide sequence: TGTGCCAGCAGTTTGACAACCGGCTTAGATACGCAGTATTTT. Translating gives CASSLTTGLDTQYF.

V and J are TRBV12-3 or TRBV12-4 and TRBJ2-1, with TRBD2 as a possible D gene (5 bases). Trimming shortened V by 0 bases and J by 6 bases, and 9 bases separated the two germline ends. This CDR3 comprises 14 residues. CDR3 in amino acids: CASSLAGVPNEQFF. CDR3 bases: TGTGCCAGCAGTTTAGCGGGAGTCCCCAATGAGCAGTTCTTC.

V and J are TRBV5-4 and TRBJ2-7; D perhaps matches TRBD1 (7 bases). Per the germline V gene, CDR1 is SGHNT and CDR2 is YYREEE (reference sequence). This CDR3 has 13 amino acids. The V end was cut by 4 bases, the J end by 3 bases, with 11 bases between. This CDR3 reads CASSPGGIYEQYF. The CDR3 DNA reads TGTGCCAGCAGCCCAGGGGGGATCTACGAGCAGTACTTC.

This rearrangement joins TRBV12-5 to TRBJ1-1; D is uncertain. CDR1 and CDR2 from the germline V gene are LGHNT and FRNRAP. Trimming took 5 bases from V and 3 from J, leaving 7 bases between them. This CDR3 has 12 amino acids. CDR3 bases: TGTGCTAGTGGTATCAGGTACACTGAAGCTTTCTTT. It encodes CASGIRYTEAFF. Looking up the rest from reference TRBV12-5 and TRBJ1-1 gives the full variable domain: DARVTQTPRHKVTEMGQEVTMRCQPILGHNTVFWYRQTMMQGLELLAYFRNRAPLDDSGMPKDRFSAEMPDATLATLKIQPSEPRDSAVYFCASGIRYTEAFFGQGTRLTVV.

This clonotype appeared a few times. The V gene is TRBV5-1, the J gene TRBJ1-4; the match to TRBD1 covers 7 bases. The trim removed 3 bases at V and 0 bases at J, leaving 8 bases unmatched. In germline, CDR1 is SGHRS, CDR2 YFSETQ. This CDR3 comprises 17 residues. The CDR3 region is CASSSKRDRTTNEKLFF. CDR3 nucleotide sequence: TGCGCCAGCAGCTCGAAGCGGGACAGAACAACTAATGAAAAACTGTTTTTT.

The chain is built from TRBV2 and TRBJ2-5; D ambiguous. Germline-derived CDR1 and CDR2 are SNHLY and FYNNEI. This CDR3 comprises 15 residues. Trimming removed 4 bases from V and 2 bases from J, with 14 bases in between. CDR3 region: CASSVPQIRQETQYF. In DNA, the CDR3 is TGTGCCAGCAGTGTCCCCCAGATCAGGCAAGAGACCCAGTACTTC.

J is TRBJ2-2 and V is TRBV15, with D possibly being TRBD1 (6 bases). The V gene lost 1 base and the J gene lost 5 bases, with 11 bases spanning the gap. The CDR3 consists of 15 residues. Germline CDR1 is LNHNV and CDR2 is YYDKDF (reference sequence). The CDR3 here is CATSRGRGLTGELFF. Written as DNA, the CDR3 is TGTGCCACCAGCAGAGGCAGGGGTCTAACCGGGGAGCTGTTTTTT. Based on the CDR3 plus reference TRBV15 and TRBJ2-2, the full variable domain is DAMVIQNPRYQVTQFGKPVTLSCSQTLNHNVMYWYQQKSSQAPKLLFHYYDKDFNNEADTPDNFQSRRPNTSFCFLDIRSPGLGDTAMYLCATSRGRGLTGELFFGEGSRLTVL.

The V and J genes are TRBV28 and TRBJ2-7; either TRBD1 or TRBD2 may supply D (5 bases each). The CDR3 is 15 amino acids. Per the germline V gene, CDR1 is MDHEN and CDR2 is SYDVKM. The V end lost 9 bases, the J end lost 0 bases, and 18 bases lay between the germline ends. DNA for the CDR3: TGTGCCAGTAGGAGCCAGGGACGAAGCTCCTACGAGCAGTACTTC. Translated: CASRSQGRSSYEQYF.

This rearrangement joins TRBV6-5 to TRBJ2-5; unclear D gene. The CDR3 covers 13 residues. Trimming took 7 bases from V and 5 from J, leaving 14 bases between them. From germline, CDR1 is MNHEY and CDR2 SVGAGI. CDR3 in amino acids: CASTDWGGETQYF. CDR3 sequence (DNA): TGTGCCAGCACCGACTGGGGTGGCGAGACCCAGTACTTC.